The 16 T cell receptor beta chains below all came from one sample that was sequenced in a study of blood T cell repertoires in COVID-19. Produced via immunoSEQ multiplex PCR; TCRdb's table is partial and in-frame only. In the table there are 99,000 or so clones, roughly 82% of which are singletons. Sequenced sample: peripheral blood. The receptors shown here come from a man aged 60-69 years with acute or convalescent COVID-19.

The chain joins TRBV3-1 (or the pseudogene TRBV3-2) to TRBJ1-3, with a weak D call TRBD1 (5 bases). The germline V and J ends were trimmed by 4 bases and 2 bases, with 12 bases remaining between them. Germline lookup yields CDR1 LGHDT and CDR2 YNNKEL (reference sequence). CDR3 size: 15 residues. The CDR3 nucleotides read TGTGCCAGCAGCCGCGCCTGGGGCCCTGGAAACACCATATATTTT. This gives the protein CASSRAWGPGNTIYF.

The count of this clone is one. V gene TRBV7-6 combines with J gene TRBJ2-7, with 8 bases identical to TRBD2. CDR1 is SGHVS, CDR2 FNYEAQ, per germline. The J segment lost 5 bases and the V segment lost 0 bases, leaving 6 bases of the junction unmatched. The CDR3 has 15 residues. The CDR3 is CASSLASGSGDEQYF. Written as DNA, the CDR3 is TGTGCCAGCAGCTTAGCCAGCGGGAGCGGCGACGAGCAGTACTTC.

The V gene is TRBV7-2, the J gene TRBJ2-2; no reliable D call. The CDR3 has 13 amino acids. CDR1 is SGHTA and CDR2 is FQGNSA in the germline V gene. V was shortened by 0 bases and J by 4 bases, with 3 bases between the two germline ends. CDR3 protein: CASSLAFTGELFF. The CDR3 nucleotides read TGTGCCAGCAGCTTAGCCTTCACCGGGGAGCTGTTTTTT.

The CDR3 coding sequence is TGTGCCAGCAGCGTACAGAACTATGGCTACACCTTC. It encodes CASSVQNYGYTF. The chain uses TRBV9 and TRBJ1-2; D gene uncertain. Germline CDR1 reads SGDLS; CDR2 reads YYNGEE. The length of the CDR3 is 12 residues. Trimming stripped 1 base from V and 2 bases from J, with 3 bases between.

V and J are TRBV5-1 and TRBJ2-7; 14 bases agree with TRBD2. Germline CDR1 SGHRS, CDR2 YFSETQ. The J segment lost 7 bases and the V segment lost 0 bases, leaving 15 bases of the junction unmatched. This CDR3 is 19 amino acids long. The CDR3 reads CASSLVPTSGRAIGGEQYF. The CDR3 coding sequence is TGCGCCAGCAGCTTGGTACCGACTAGCGGGAGGGCGATCGGGGGGGAGCAGTACTTC. The full variable domain, with the rest looked up from reference TRBV5-1 and TRBJ2-7, is KAGVTQTPRYLIKTRGQQVTLSCSPISGHRSVSWYQQTPGQGLQFLFEYFSETQRNKGNFPGRFSGRQFSNSRSEMNVSTLELGDSALYLCASSLVPTSGRAIGGEQYFGPGTRLTVT.

The gene calls are TRBV6-1 and TRBJ2-1; D remains ambiguous. The CDR3 is 13 amino acids. The germline V and J ends were trimmed by 0 bases and 7 bases, with 7 bases remaining between them. Germline V lookup: CDR1 MNHNS, CDR2 SASEGT. The CDR3 DNA follows: TGTGCCAGCAGTGAAGCCCTAGAGAATGAGCAGTTCTTC. It encodes CASSEALENEQFF.

The chain is built from TRBV3-1 (or the pseudogene TRBV3-2) and TRBJ2-5; 8 nucleotides match TRBD2. Germline loops: CDR1 LGHDT, CDR2 YNNKEL (reference sequence). Germline trimming cut 4 bases from V and 4 bases from J; bases unmatched to any gene: 11. The CDR3 length is 16 residues. Here the CDR3 DNA reads TGTGCCAGCAGCCGAAGTAGCGGGAATCCCCCAGAGACCCAGTACTTC. Its translation is CASSRSSGNPPETQYF.

As concerns this clone: Other nucleotide sequences from this sample produce the same CDR3. The gene calls are TRBV19 and TRBJ2-3, with 14 bases fitting TRBD2. In germline, CDR1 is LNHDA, CDR2 SQIVND (reference sequence). The CDR3 length is 18 residues. After removal of 4 bases from V and 3 bases from J, the junction contained 9 bases not matched to a gene. This CDR3 reads CASSRGTSGSGGTDTQYF. CDR3 bases: TGTGCCAGTAGTAGAGGGACTAGCGGGAGCGGAGGAACAGATACGCAGTATTTT.

The gene calls are TRBV12-3 or TRBV12-4 and TRBJ1-2, with a weak D call TRBD1 (6 bases). V was trimmed by 6 bases and J by 4 bases, leaving 12 bases between them. CDR3 size: 13 residues. The CDR3: CASSSTGPYGYTF. CDR3 DNA sequence: TGTGCCAGCAGCTCCACAGGGCCCTATGGCTACACCTTC.

The chain is built from TRBV6-5 and TRBJ1-1; D is uncertain. V dropped 7 bases and J dropped 1 base, with 13 bases sitting between them. The CDR3 runs to 14 residues. Germline V gene data show CDR1 as MNHEY and CDR2 as SVGAGI. CDR3 DNA: TGTGCCAGCACCCCACACTCAGGGAACACTGAAGCTTTCTTT. Translation gives CASTPHSGNTEAFF.

V gene TRBV7-6 combines with J gene TRBJ2-1; D is undetermined. Germline loops: CDR1 SGHVS, CDR2 FNYEAQ. This CDR3 is built from 15 residues. V was cut by 0 bases and J by 7 bases, with 13 bases left in between. The CDR3 here is CASSLAPTSGNEQFF. The CDR3, as DNA: TGTGCCAGCAGCTTAGCCCCCACGTCCGGGAATGAGCAGTTCTTC.

This clone has only a few counts. This chain joins TRBV2 and TRBJ1-2; possible D gene TRBD1, 6 bases. The CDR3 covers 13 residues. CDR1 is SNHLY, CDR2 FYNNEI, per germline. Trimming removed 6 bases from V and 2 bases from J, with 10 bases in between. The CDR3 region is CASRGQINYGYTF. The DNA for the CDR3 is TGTGCCAGCAGAGGACAGATAAACTATGGCTACACCTTC. The variable domain in full, with the rest retrieved from reference TRBV2 and TRBJ1-2, is EPEVTQTPSHQVTQMGQEVILRCVPISNHLYFYWYRQILGQKVEFLVSFYNNEISEKSEIFDDQFSVERPDGSNFTLKIRSTKLEDSAMYFCASRGQINYGYTFGSGTRLTVV.

V usage is TRBV5-1 and J usage is TRBJ2-6; 9 bases match TRBD1. The CDR3 sequence is 16 residues long. Per germline, CDR1 SGHRS and CDR2 YFSETQ. J was trimmed by 4 bases and V by 5 bases; bases with no gene match: 7. CDR3 DNA sequence: TGCGCCAGCAGACCCGGGACAGGGCCCGGGGCCAACGTCCTGACTTTC. It encodes CASRPGTGPGANVLTF.

This chain connects TRBV2 to TRBJ2-3; D call uncertain. V was trimmed by 5 bases and J by 5 bases, leaving 8 bases between them. CDR1 is SNHLY and CDR2 is FYNNEI in the germline V gene. There are 12 residues in the CDR3. The chain's CDR3 is CASSLRLDTQYF. The CDR3 DNA follows: TGTGCCAGCAGTCTAAGACTAGATACGCAGTATTTT.

The chain uses TRBV6-5 and TRBJ1-5; TRBD1 is a possible D gene (5 bases). The CDR3 has 15 residues. Trimming removed 0 bases at V and 3 bases at J, with 9 bases between. The germline gives CDR1 MNHEY, CDR2 SVGAGI. CDR3 sequence: CASSYSRDSNQPQHF. The DNA of the CDR3 is TGTGCCAGCAGTTACTCCCGGGACTCCAATCAGCCCCAGCATTTT.

This chain links TRBV5-4 with TRBJ2-1; D may be TRBD2 (5 bases). The germline V gene has CDR1 SGHNT and CDR2 YYREEE (reference sequence). This CDR3 is 15 amino acids long. Deletions cut 0 bases from V and 1 base from J, with 8 bases between. CDR3 DNA sequence: TGTGCCAGCAGCTTGGGCGGGTCTTCCTACAATGAGCAGTTCTTC. Amino acids: CASSLGGSSYNEQFF.